This entry is about one T cell receptor (beta chain). The data derive from a study of blood T cell repertoires in COVID-19. On the study more broadly: Samples of COVID-19 (acute and convalescent) were obtained from the United States, Italy and Spain. Sources were T cells, B-cell-depleted T cells, or PBMCs; the material itself was cDNA or gDNA.

How the authors handled the data: Scientists estimated how many nucleated cells there were by amplifying reference gene primers. Using immunoSEQ multiplex PCR, the repertoire was profiled, and TCRdb retains in-frame clones only, with some absent. V, J and clone size reflect that table, while D and trimming were determined from the DNA. The sample has 150,000 to 200,000 clones, roughly 84% seen once. The germline gives CDR1 SGHRS, CDR2 YFSETQ. The V and J ends lost 2 bases and 3 bases, in that order; junction bases with no gene match: 5. The CDR3 has 15 amino acids. Sequencing was carried out using peripheral blood. This sequence originates from a woman older than 75 with acute or convalescent COVID-19. The chain recombines TRBV5-1 with TRBJ2-5; 9 bases line up with TRBD2. The CDR3 reads CASSFGTSQEETQYF. The CDR3 bases are TGCGCCAGCAGCTTCGGGACTAGCCAAGAAGAGACCCAGTACTTC.